Included here is one T cell receptor (beta chain) sequence, with context. The antigen is not known. This record comes from a study of cytomegalovirus exposure and HLA in healthy donors. Study-wide points: Presence/absence comparisons presumed near-even sequencing depth among donors. Trimming of TCR beta V- and J-genes showed a link, identified in a later analysis, to a missense DCLRE1C variant.

The length of the CDR3 is 13 residues. Trimming removed 0 bases from V and 8 bases from J, with 10 bases in between. Germline CDR1 reads MNHEY; CDR2 reads SMNVEV (reference sequence). PCR amplification relied on 60 Vbeta primers (plus 13 Jbeta primers). This table comes from immunoSEQ multiplex PCR, and its TCRdb copy is limited to in-frame clones, with some not included. The sample contains about 160,000 clones, roughly 82% of which appear only once. The sequence was obtained from a woman between 50 and 59 years old in good health and CMV-seropositive. This chain joins TRBV27 and TRBJ1-1; maybe TRBD1 (6 bases). What was sequenced was PBMCs. The CDR3 region is CASSLSLDREAFF. The CDR3, as DNA: TGTGCCAGCAGTTTATCCCTAGACAGGGAAGCTTTCTTT.